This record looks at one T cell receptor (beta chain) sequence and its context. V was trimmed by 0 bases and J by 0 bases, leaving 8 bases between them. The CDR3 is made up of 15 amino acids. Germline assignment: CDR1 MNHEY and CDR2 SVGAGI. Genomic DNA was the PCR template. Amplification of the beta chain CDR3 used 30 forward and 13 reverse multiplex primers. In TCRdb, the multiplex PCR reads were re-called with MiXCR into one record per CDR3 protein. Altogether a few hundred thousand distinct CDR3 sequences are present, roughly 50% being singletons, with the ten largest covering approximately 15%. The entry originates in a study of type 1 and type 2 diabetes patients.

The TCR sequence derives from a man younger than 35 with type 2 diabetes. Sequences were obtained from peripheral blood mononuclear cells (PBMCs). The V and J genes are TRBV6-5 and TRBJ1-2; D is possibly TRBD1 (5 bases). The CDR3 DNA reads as TGTGCCAGCAGTTACTCGGGGACCACTAACTATGGCTACACCTTC. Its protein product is CASSYSGTTNYGYTF.